This T cell receptor (beta chain) originates from a study of patients and donors after allogeneic stem cell transplantation. This clonotype appeared a single time. Germline CDR1 SNHLY, CDR2 FYNNEI. With 9 bases removed from V and 2 bases from J, the gap between germline ends came to 17 bases. The CDR3 sequence is 14 residues long. TCRdb itself ran the RT-PCR reads through MiXCR, one entry per CDR3 protein. Of some 90,000 distinct CDR3 sequences listed, roughly 52% are singletons. The sequenced sample was blood, either unsorted or a sorted T cell fraction (not recorded which). The sequence was obtained from a human donor who was either an allogeneic HSCT recipient or a stem cell or donor lymphocyte infusion donor (not recorded which). It is not recorded whose cells these are; they may come from a transplant donor. The chain employs TRBV2 and TRBJ2-7, with a weak D call TRBD1 (5 bases). For the CDR3, the DNA is TGTGCCAGAAGGAATATCCAGGGTGCCTACGAGCAGTACTTC. It is translated as CARRNIQGAYEQYF.